What follows are 26 T cell receptor beta chains derived from one specimen sequenced in a study of long-term antiretroviral therapy in people with HIV. At survey level, the immunoSEQ assay was run in its v3.0 version. Method: immunoSEQ multiplex PCR; TCRdb's copy keeps in-frame clones and lacks some. This table holds approximately 41,000 clones, 80% to 85% found once. The sequenced sample was unsorted PBMCs, obtained 1.5 years after starting antiretroviral therapy. The receptors here all came from a man aged 18 to 35 with HIV.

The CDR3 nucleotides are TGCGCCAGCAGCTTGATAGCGGGAGGGTACAATGAGCAGTTCTTC. It specifies CASSLIAGGYNEQFF. The chain links TRBV5-1 to TRBJ2-1, with 11 bases identical to TRBD2. The CDR3 is 15 amino acids. Germline CDR1 reads SGHRS; CDR2 reads YFSETQ. With 1 base clipped from V and 4 bases from J, the junction kept 1 base outside the gene matches.

The chain joins TRBV27 to TRBJ2-5; 7 bases are shared with TRBD2. The trim removed 2 bases at V and 5 bases at J, leaving 8 bases unmatched. CDR3 length: 15 amino acids. CDR1 MNHEY and CDR2 SMNVEV come from the germline V gene (reference sequence). CDR3 coding DNA: TGTGCCAGCAGTTTAAGGTTTTCGGGAGGCGAGACCCAGTACTTC. This gives the protein CASSLRFSGGETQYF.

This chain connects TRBV6-6 to TRBJ2-1; D may be TRBD1 or TRBD2 (6 bases each). Germline V gene data show CDR1 as MNHNY and CDR2 as SVGAGI (reference sequence). Trimming left V 4 bases short and J 2 bases short, with 15 bases between. The CDR3 consists of 16 residues. Written as DNA, the CDR3 is TGTGCCAGCAGTTCAGGGGCGGGGCCTACCTACAATGAGCAGTTCTTC. Its translation is CASSSGAGPTYNEQFF.

This chain uses TRBV28 with TRBJ2-7; the match to TRBD2 covers 13 bases. Losses at the gene ends were 3 bases for V and 4 bases for J; bases not matched to a gene: 6. Germline CDR1 is MDHEN and CDR2 is SYDVKM. The CDR3 consists of 16 residues. The CDR3 reads CASSFPRTSGGYEQYF. The CDR3, as DNA: TGTGCCAGCAGTTTCCCCAGGACTAGCGGGGGATACGAGCAGTACTTC.

This chain uses TRBV5-4 with TRBJ2-7; TRBD2 might be the D (5 bases). Germline CDR1 reads SGHNT; CDR2 reads YYREEE (reference sequence). Trimming removed 4 bases from V and 2 bases from J, with 13 bases in between. This CDR3 has 14 residues. The CDR3 spells CASSAGLIPYEQYF. CDR3 sequence (DNA): TGTGCCAGCAGCGCCGGACTGATACCCTACGAGCAGTACTTC.

This clone was counted between two and nine times. The chain employs TRBV5-4 and TRBJ1-2, with TRBD1 as a possible D gene (5 bases). There are 14 residues in the CDR3. Germline values: CDR1 SGHNT, CDR2 YYREEE (reference sequence). Between the trimmed V and J ends, which lost 0 bases and 4 bases, there was a span of 10 bases. The CDR3 sequence is CASSLERGFYGYTF. The CDR3 bases are TGTGCCAGCAGCTTGGAGAGGGGATTCTATGGCTACACCTTC.

The rearrangement uses TRBV6-5 and TRBJ2-7; D is uncertain. Germline V gives CDR1 MNHEY, CDR2 SVGAGI. Trimming pared 2 bases from V and 3 bases from J, leaving 8 bases between. CDR3 size: 13 residues. The CDR3 DNA is TGTGCCAGCAGTTACGGAAAGAACTACGAGCAGTACTTC. Amino acid sequence: CASSYGKNYEQYF.

V gene TRBV27 combines with J gene TRBJ2-2, with D maybe TRBD1 (5 bases). V lost 3 bases to trimming and J lost 6 bases, with 20 bases between them. The CDR3 runs 17 residues. The germline V gene has CDR1 MNHEY and CDR2 SMNVEV (reference sequence). CDR3 protein: CASSFHTGGGWSGELFF. The CDR3 bases are TGTGCCAGCAGTTTCCACACAGGCGGCGGCTGGTCCGGGGAGCTGTTTTTT.

V gene TRBV10-3 combines with J gene TRBJ2-7; tentatively, D is TRBD2 (6 bases). The CDR3 spans 13 residues. The ends were cut back, 6 bases at V and 5 bases at J, with 14 bases in the middle. The germline V gene has CDR1 ENHRY and CDR2 SYGVKD. Here the CDR3 DNA reads TGTGCCATCAGGCCCCGGGGGTTCAACGAGCAGTACTTC. Translated, it gives CAIRPRGFNEQYF.

The chain links TRBV9 to TRBJ2-7, with a weak D call TRBD2 (5 bases). The V end was cut by 0 bases, the J end by 0 bases, with 13 bases between. The germline gives CDR1 SGDLS, CDR2 YYNGEE. The CDR3 is 16 amino acids. The DNA of the CDR3 is TGTGCCAGCAGCGTAGTTCCAGCGGCTAGCTCCTACGAGCAGTACTTC. Its protein is CASSVVPAASSYEQYF.

The chain has TRBV29-1 and TRBJ2-3, with D tentatively TRBD1 (6 bases). Germline V gives CDR1 SQVTM, CDR2 ANQGSEA. V shed 4 bases and J shed 7 bases, with 18 bases lying between them. This CDR3 is 14 amino acids long. CDR3 sequence: CSVGQAFNTNTQYF. CDR3 bases: TGCAGCGTTGGACAGGCCTTCAACACTAATACGCAGTATTTT.

This sequence joins TRBV5-4 and TRBJ2-1; 15 bases are a match to TRBD2. The length of the CDR3 is 18 residues. Germline lookup yields CDR1 SGHNT and CDR2 YYREEE (reference sequence). The trim removed 6 bases at V and 4 bases at J, leaving 11 bases unmatched. CDR3 amino acids: CASNAPGLAGGAYNEQFF. The CDR3 DNA reads as TGTGCCAGCAACGCCCCGGGACTAGCGGGAGGTGCTTACAATGAGCAGTTCTTC.

The rearrangement joins TRBV14 to TRBJ2-7; D is unclear. The CDR3 is 14 amino acids. Germline CDR1 and CDR2: SGHDN and FVKESK. Trimming shortened V by 4 bases and J by 0 bases, and 10 bases separated the two germline ends. CDR3 in DNA: TGTGCCAGCAGCCTGACACGAGCCTCCTACGAGCAGTACTTC. Its translation: CASSLTRASYEQYF.

The chain couples TRBV18 to TRBJ2-5; 8 nucleotides match TRBD2. The length of the CDR3 is 14 residues. J was trimmed by 3 bases and V by 2 bases; bases with no gene match: 2. Germline values: CDR1 KGHSH, CDR2 LQKENI. In nucleotides, the CDR3 is TGTGCCAGCTCACCAAAACTAGCGGAAGAGACCCAGTACTTC. It is translated as CASSPKLAEETQYF.

This chain connects TRBV5-1 to TRBJ2-1, with D possibly being TRBD2 (6 bases). V lost 10 bases, J lost 9 bases, and 20 bases lay in between. The germline V gene has CDR1 SGHRS and CDR2 YFSETQ. The CDR3 extends over 13 amino acids. The CDR3 nucleotides are TGCGCCTGTCGTCTCGGGAGCTATCCTGAGCAGTTCTTC. It codes for CACRLGSYPEQFF.

The rearrangement links TRBV10-3 to TRBJ2-1, with 9 bases that match TRBD1. Germline CDR1 is ENHRY and CDR2 is SYGVKD. V gave up 0 bases and J gave up 10 bases; unmatched junction bases: 10. The CDR3 runs 16 residues. CDR3: CAISESPGQGTPEQFF. The CDR3 bases are TGTGCCATCAGTGAGTCTCCGGGACAGGGCACGCCAGAGCAGTTCTTC.

The chain recombines TRBV16 with TRBJ2-7; D gene uncertain. The length of the CDR3 is 13 residues. V was cut by 5 bases and J by 0 bases, with 8 bases left in between. CDR1 is KGHSY and CDR2 is FQNENV in the germline V gene. CDR3 DNA sequence: TGTGCCAGCAGCGTGATGAACTCCTACGAGCAGTACTTC. Protein sequence: CASSVMNSYEQYF.

This rearrangement joins TRBV18 to TRBJ1-1, with a possible D match to TRBD1 (6 bases). Germline CDR1 is KGHSH and CDR2 is LQKENI. The CDR3 has 13 residues. V shed 6 bases and J shed 1 base, with 9 bases lying between them. CDR3 sequence reads: CASSGGRNTEAFF. The CDR3, as DNA: TGTGCCAGCTCGGGGGGCAGGAACACTGAAGCTTTCTTT.

Comment on this clone: Germline is not matched at one junction end, which may reflect a read error. This chain connects TRBV2 to TRBJ2-2, with D possibly matching TRBD2 (5 bases). Per germline, CDR1 SNHLY and CDR2 FYNNEI. The CDR3 sequence is 11 residues long. CDR3 loop: CVSRGPSRVFF. The CDR3 DNA reads TGTGTCAGCAGAGGGCCTAGCCGGGTGTTTTTT.

V and J are TRBV7-9 and TRBJ1-5; perhaps TRBD1 as D (6 bases). Germline CDR1 is SEHNR and CDR2 is FQNEAQ (reference sequence). V lost 4 bases and J lost 3, with 10 bases in between. There are 14 residues in the CDR3. The CDR3 DNA reads TGTGCCAGCAGCTCGGACAGCTCCAATCAGCCCCAGCATTTT. It codes for CASSSDSSNQPQHF. The full variable domain, in which reference TRBV7-9 and TRBJ1-5 provide the parts outside the CDR3, is DTGVSQNPRHKITKRGQNVTFRCDPISEHNRLYWYRQTLGQGPEFLTYFQNEAQLEKSRLLSDRFSAERPKGSFSTLEIQRTEQGDSAMYLCASSSDSSNQPQHFGDGTRLSIL.

The genes are TRBV27 and TRBJ1-2, with D perhaps TRBD1 (6 bases). CDR3 length: 18 residues. V dropped 0 bases and J dropped 3 bases, with 20 bases sitting between them. Germline V gives CDR1 MNHEY, CDR2 SMNVEV (reference sequence). The chain's CDR3 is CASSLSGGPKTGYYGYTF. The CDR3 nucleotides are TGTGCCAGCAGTTTATCTGGGGGCCCTAAAACAGGGTACTATGGCTACACCTTC.

V is TRBV5-1 and J is TRBJ2-7; TRBD2 matches 13 bases. V gave up 5 bases and J gave up 1 base; unmatched junction bases: 9. This CDR3 has 17 amino acids. CDR1 and CDR2 (germline): SGHRS, YFSETQ. The CDR3 is CASRGTSGERASYEQYF. For the CDR3, the DNA is TGCGCCAGCAGAGGGACTAGCGGGGAGAGGGCGTCCTACGAGCAGTACTTC.

The chain couples TRBV7-2 to TRBJ2-7; tentative D call: TRBD1 (6 bases). Germline V lookup: CDR1 SGHTA, CDR2 FQGNSA. Trimming pared 5 bases from V and 7 bases from J, leaving 18 bases between. This CDR3 has 14 residues. The CDR3 sequence: CASSHDRSPREQYF. As DNA, the CDR3 is TGTGCCAGCAGCCACGACAGGTCCCCGCGGGAGCAGTACTTC.

The rearrangement uses TRBV27 and TRBJ2-7, with D perhaps matching TRBD2 (7 bases). The germline V gene has CDR1 MNHEY and CDR2 SMNVEV (reference sequence). There are 14 residues in the CDR3. Trimming removed 1 base from V and 2 bases from J, with 9 bases in between. The CDR3: CASSLWGGPYEQYF. The CDR3 nucleotides are TGTGCCAGCAGTTTATGGGGGGGCCCCTACGAGCAGTACTTC.

This sequence joins TRBV27 and TRBJ2-3; no firm D call. V lost 5 bases and J lost 2, with 8 bases in between. This CDR3 contains 13 residues. Germline V CDR1 and CDR2: MNHEY, SMNVEV (reference sequence). CDR3 coding DNA: TGTGCCAGCAGTCTACCGCCCACAGATACGCAGTATTTT. It codes for CASSLPPTDTQYF.

In this sample, this clone turned up once. The rearrangement links TRBV5-4 to TRBJ2-1; maybe TRBD2 (5 bases). This CDR3 is 16 amino acids long. Germline V gene sequence: CDR1 SGHNT, CDR2 YYREEE (reference sequence). The V and J ends lost 5 bases and 1 base respectively, with 16 bases between them. The CDR3 protein is CASRTWASGSYNEQFF. The DNA for the CDR3 is TGTGCCAGCAGAACCTGGGCGTCGGGATCCTACAATGAGCAGTTCTTC.